These 18 T cell receptor beta chains were all obtained from the same sample, sequenced in a study of T-cell reconstitution after alpha-beta-depleted transplantation in children. Using unique molecular identifiers, the investigators prepared the TCRbeta library. In TCRdb, the PCR reads were re-called with MiXCR into one record per CDR3 protein. Among 350,000 to 500,000 distinct CDR3 sequences listed, over 40% were seen once. The sample was PBMCs, taken before TCRalphabeta/CD19-depleted stem cell transplant. Receptor source: a girl aged 2 to 10 with aplastic anemia, due to receive a stem cell transplant.

The chain recombines TRBV29-1 with TRBJ2-3; D unclear. Trimming left V 3 bases short and J 4 bases short, with 8 bases between. The CDR3 extends over 12 amino acids. Germline CDR1 and CDR2: SQVTM and ANQGSEA. The CDR3 DNA reads as TGCAGCGTTGATCTGGGATCAGATACGCAGTATTTT. It translates to CSVDLGSDTQYF.

This clonotype was observed a few times. V gene TRBV20-1 combines with J gene TRBJ2-7; D perhaps matches TRBD2 (5 bases). CDR1 and CDR2 (germline): DFQATT, SNEGSKA (reference sequence). CDR3 length: 13 residues. V was trimmed by 6 bases and J by 6 bases, leaving 18 bases between them. The CDR3: CSASRDLTSEQYF. The DNA for the CDR3 is TGCAGTGCCTCCCGGGATTTGACGTCCGAGCAGTACTTC.

The chain recombines TRBV24-1 with TRBJ2-1; D assignment may be TRBD1 or TRBD2 (5 bases each). Germline V gene sequence: CDR1 KGHDR, CDR2 SFDVKD. V lost 2 bases, J lost 0 bases, and 10 bases lay in between. The CDR3 has 16 amino acids. Here the CDR3 DNA reads TGTGCCACCAGTGATTCGGGGCCGAGCTCCTACAATGAGCAGTTCTTC. The encoded protein is CATSDSGPSSYNEQFF.

The rearrangement links TRBV3-1 to TRBJ1-2; 11 bases are a match to TRBD1. The CDR3 runs 16 residues. V lost 4 bases, J lost 0 bases, and 4 bases stayed unmatched. CDR1 is LGHDT and CDR2 is YNNKEL in the germline V gene (reference sequence). The CDR3 nucleotides are TGTGCCAGCAGCCGGGACAGGGGGGCAACTAACTATGGCTACACCTTC. Its protein is CASSRDRGATNYGYTF.

This clonotype has more than one count but fewer than ten. The V and J genes are TRBV9 and TRBJ2-1; D may match TRBD1 or TRBD2 (5 bases each). The CDR3 runs 14 residues. Trimming stripped 0 bases from V and 9 bases from J, with 13 bases between. Germline V gene data show CDR1 as SGDLS and CDR2 as YYNGEE. The CDR3 sequence is CASSVEGSGGEQFF. CDR3 in DNA: TGTGCCAGCAGCGTAGAGGGCAGTGGGGGTGAGCAGTTCTTC.

This chain uses TRBV28 with TRBJ2-1, with D perhaps matching TRBD2 (6 bases). The CDR3 length is 13 residues. The ends were cut back, 1 base at V and 6 bases at J, with 7 bases in the middle. From germline, CDR1 is MDHEN and CDR2 SYDVKM. CDR3 loop: CASSLSGVNEQFF. DNA of the CDR3: TGTGCCAGCAGTTTATCGGGGGTCAATGAGCAGTTCTTC.

The V gene is TRBV5-6, the J gene TRBJ2-5; TRBD1 matches at 8 bases. The CDR3 totals 13 residues. In germline, CDR1 is SGHDT, CDR2 YYEEEE. The J segment lost 3 bases and the V segment lost 3 bases, leaving 1 base of the junction unmatched. The CDR3 sequence is CASSWTGKETQYF. The CDR3 bases are TGTGCCAGCAGCTGGACAGGGAAAGAGACCCAGTACTTC.

This clonotype was observed once. This chain joins TRBV18 and TRBJ2-5; the D gene could be TRBD1 or TRBD2 (5 bases each). CDR1 KGHSH and CDR2 LQKENI come from the germline V gene. The CDR3 has 16 residues. The V and J ends lost 0 bases and 2 bases respectively, with 13 bases between them. CDR3 amino acids: CASSPPRGAAQETQYF. The CDR3 DNA follows: TGTGCCAGCTCACCACCGAGGGGCGCGGCACAAGAGACCCAGTACTTC.

The sample holds many counts of this clonotype. The genes are TRBV15 and TRBJ2-5; perhaps TRBD1 as D (6 bases). The CDR3 has 14 amino acids. Trimming pared 3 bases from V and 1 base from J, leaving 9 bases between. Germline V gene data show CDR1 as LNHNV and CDR2 as YYDKDF (reference sequence). CDR3: CATSRDRGQETQYF. The CDR3 bases are TGTGCCACCAGCAGGGACAGAGGCCAAGAGACCCAGTACTTC.

J is TRBJ2-3 and V is TRBV15; D may be TRBD1 (5 bases). The germline gives CDR1 LNHNV, CDR2 YYDKDF (reference sequence). The CDR3 has 15 amino acids. Deletions cut 1 base from V and 2 bases from J, with 10 bases between. The CDR3 here is CATSRARTFTDTQYF. CDR3 sequence (DNA): TGTGCCACCAGCAGAGCAAGGACATTCACAGATACGCAGTATTTT.

The table lists this clonotype with a few counts. The DNA for the CDR3 is TGTGCCAGCAGTGAATATAAGCGGGAGGGCCTAACCGGGGAGCTGTTTTTT. Its translation is CASSEYKREGLTGELFF. The gene calls are TRBV25-1 and TRBJ2-2; 10 bases align to TRBD2. The V segment lost 0 bases and the J segment 5 bases; nucleotides outside the gene matches: 6. The CDR3 sequence is 17 residues long. Looked up from germline, CDR1 is MGHDK and CDR2 is SYGVNS.

CDR3 nucleotide sequence: TGTGCCACCAGCAGAAGCCAGGGAAGAAATCAGCCCCAGCATTTT. As protein: CATSRSQGRNQPQHF. The chain combines TRBV15 with TRBJ1-5; maybe TRBD1 (5 bases). Germline V CDR1 and CDR2: LNHNV, YYDKDF (reference sequence). CDR3 size: 15 residues. Trimming took 2 bases from V and 4 from J, leaving 12 bases between them.

There are a few counts of this clonotype. The rearrangement links TRBV15 to TRBJ1-2; D gene uncertain. This CDR3 is 15 amino acids long. Germline V lookup: CDR1 LNHNV, CDR2 YYDKDF (reference sequence). V was shortened by 1 base and J by 0 bases, with 9 bases between the two germline ends. Here the CDR3 reads CATSRAVSTNYGYTF. CDR3 DNA: TGTGCCACCAGCAGAGCTGTCAGCACTAACTATGGCTACACCTTC.

The chain carries TRBV25-1 and TRBJ2-7; D may match TRBD1 or TRBD2 (5 bases each). Trimming took off 4 bases at V and 4 bases at J, with 17 bases between the two ends. The CDR3 is 15 amino acids. From germline, CDR1 is MGHDK and CDR2 SYGVNS. CDR3 region: CASSGAGSLWYEQYF. For the CDR3, the DNA is TGTGCCAGCAGTGGGGCAGGGAGTCTTTGGTACGAGCAGTACTTC.

J is TRBJ2-5 and V is TRBV7-9, with TRBD1 identical over 7 bases. This CDR3 has 14 amino acids. The ends lost 7 bases at V and 2 bases at J; junction bases unmatched: 7. Germline CDR1 is SEHNR and CDR2 is FQNEAQ (reference sequence). CDR3 bases: TGTGCCAGCAACCAACCGGGACAGCAAGAGACCCAGTACTTC. It encodes CASNQPGQQETQYF.

The CDR3, as DNA: TGCAGCGTTTCAATAGCGGGAGGGTACACAGATACGCAGTATTTT. Translation: CSVSIAGGYTDTQYF. The V and J genes are TRBV29-1 and TRBJ2-3; TRBD2 agrees at 11 bases. V was clipped by 5 bases and J by 2 bases; unmatched bases: 6. The CDR3 is 15 residues long. Germline lookup yields CDR1 SQVTM and CDR2 ANQGSEA.

Details on this clonotype: Sequence at one end of the junction differs from germline and may be a read error. The V gene is TRBV7-8, the J gene TRBJ1-1; maybe TRBD1 (6 bases). The CDR3 extends over 15 amino acids. Germline loops: CDR1 SGHVS, CDR2 FQNEAQ. The CDR3 region is CASRLGQMMNTEAFF. CDR3 nucleotide sequence: TGTGCCAGCAGATTAGGACAGATGATGAACACTGAAGCTTTCTTT.

This clonotype has just a few counts. CDR3 DNA sequence: TGTGCCAGCACCGACCGGACATTAGCCAAAAACATTCAGTACTTC. Encoded protein: CASTDRTLAKNIQYF. This chain joins TRBV6-1 and TRBJ2-4, with TRBD1 as a possible D gene (5 bases). Per the germline V gene, CDR1 is MNHNS and CDR2 is SASEGT. Trimming removed 7 bases from V and 0 bases from J, with 13 bases in between. This CDR3 contains 15 residues.